This TCR beta chain stems from a study of cytomegalovirus exposure and HLA in healthy donors. V gave up 0 bases and J gave up 3 bases, with 13 bases separating them. Germline CDR1 is SGHRS and CDR2 is YFSETQ. The CDR3 is made up of 15 amino acids. The PCR used 60 Vbeta and 13 Jbeta primers. Using immunoSEQ multiplex PCR, the repertoire was profiled, and TCRdb retains in-frame clones only, with some absent. The sample has some 150,000 clones; 55% to 80% are singletons. The sample taken for sequencing was PBMCs. The sequence was obtained from a woman aged 60 to 75 in good health and CMV-seropositive. The chain uses TRBV5-1 and TRBJ2-7, with a possible D match to TRBD1 (6 bases). This chain's CDR3 is CASSLAGGDIYEQYF. DNA of the CDR3: TGCGCCAGCAGCTTGGCCGGTGGGGACATCTACGAGCAGTACTTC.